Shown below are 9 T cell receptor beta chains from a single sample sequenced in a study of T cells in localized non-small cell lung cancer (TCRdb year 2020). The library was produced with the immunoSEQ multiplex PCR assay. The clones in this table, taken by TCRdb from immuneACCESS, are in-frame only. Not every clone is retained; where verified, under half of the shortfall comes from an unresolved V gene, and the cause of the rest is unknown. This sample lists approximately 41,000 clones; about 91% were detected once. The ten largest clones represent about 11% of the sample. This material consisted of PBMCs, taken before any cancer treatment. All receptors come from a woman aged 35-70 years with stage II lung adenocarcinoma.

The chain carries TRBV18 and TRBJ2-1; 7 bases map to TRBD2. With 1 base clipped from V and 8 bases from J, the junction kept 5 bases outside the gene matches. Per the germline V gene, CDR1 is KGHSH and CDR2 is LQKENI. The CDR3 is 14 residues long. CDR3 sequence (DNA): TGTGCCAGCTCACCACGGCGGGAGATCGATGAGCAGTTCTTC. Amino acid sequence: CASSPRREIDEQFF.

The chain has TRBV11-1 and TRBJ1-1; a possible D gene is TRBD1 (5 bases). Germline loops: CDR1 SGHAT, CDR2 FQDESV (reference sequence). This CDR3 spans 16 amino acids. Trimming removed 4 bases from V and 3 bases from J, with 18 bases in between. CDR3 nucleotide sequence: TGTGCCAGCAGCTCCCCCATCAGGGTAGCGGACACTGAAGCTTTCTTT. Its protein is CASSSPIRVADTEAFF.

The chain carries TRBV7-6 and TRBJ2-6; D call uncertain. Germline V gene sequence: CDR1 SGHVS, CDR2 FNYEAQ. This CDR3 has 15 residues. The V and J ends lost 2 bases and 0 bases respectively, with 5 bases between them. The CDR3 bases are TGTGCCAGCAGCTTAAGGAGCTCTGGGGCCAACGTCCTGACTTTC. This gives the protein CASSLRSSGANVLTF.

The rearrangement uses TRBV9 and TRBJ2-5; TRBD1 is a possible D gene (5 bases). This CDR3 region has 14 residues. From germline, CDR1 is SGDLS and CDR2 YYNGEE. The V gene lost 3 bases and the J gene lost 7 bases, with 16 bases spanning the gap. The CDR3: CASSDLLRQGTQYF. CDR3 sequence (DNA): TGTGCCAGCAGCGACCTCCTAAGGCAGGGGACCCAGTACTTC.

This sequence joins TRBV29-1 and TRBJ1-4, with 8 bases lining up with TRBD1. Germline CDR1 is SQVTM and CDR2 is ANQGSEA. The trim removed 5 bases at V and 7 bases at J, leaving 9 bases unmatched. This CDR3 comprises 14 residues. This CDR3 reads CSVSGQGAAEKLFF. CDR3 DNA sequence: TGCAGCGTTTCTGGACAGGGTGCAGCTGAAAAACTGTTTTTT.

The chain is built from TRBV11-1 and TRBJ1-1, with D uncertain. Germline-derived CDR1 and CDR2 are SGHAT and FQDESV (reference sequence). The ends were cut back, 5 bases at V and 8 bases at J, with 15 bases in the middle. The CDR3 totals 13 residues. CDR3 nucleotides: TGTGCCAGCAGCCCAGGAGGGAGTAGGGAAGCTTTCTTT. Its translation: CASSPGGSREAFF.

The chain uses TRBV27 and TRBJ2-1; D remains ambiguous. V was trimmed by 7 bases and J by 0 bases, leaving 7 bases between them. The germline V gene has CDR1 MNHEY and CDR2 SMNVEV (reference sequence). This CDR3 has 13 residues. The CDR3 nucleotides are TGTGCCAGCAAGAGTGGCTCCTACAATGAGCAGTTCTTC. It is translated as CASKSGSYNEQFF.

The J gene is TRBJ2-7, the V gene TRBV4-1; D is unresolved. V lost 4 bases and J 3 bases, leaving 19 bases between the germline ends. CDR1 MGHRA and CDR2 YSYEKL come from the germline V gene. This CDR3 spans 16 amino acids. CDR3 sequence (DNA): TGCGCCAGCAGCCCTGGGATGTGGGAATCAAACTACGAGCAGTACTTC. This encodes CASSPGMWESNYEQYF.

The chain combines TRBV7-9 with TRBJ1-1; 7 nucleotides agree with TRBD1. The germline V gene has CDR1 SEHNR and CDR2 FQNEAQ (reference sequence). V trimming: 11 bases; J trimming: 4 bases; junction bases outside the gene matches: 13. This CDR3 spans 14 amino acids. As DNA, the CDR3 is TGTGCCGGATCCGAGGGGGCTGTGGGCACTGAAGCTTTCTTT. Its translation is CAGSEGAVGTEAFF.